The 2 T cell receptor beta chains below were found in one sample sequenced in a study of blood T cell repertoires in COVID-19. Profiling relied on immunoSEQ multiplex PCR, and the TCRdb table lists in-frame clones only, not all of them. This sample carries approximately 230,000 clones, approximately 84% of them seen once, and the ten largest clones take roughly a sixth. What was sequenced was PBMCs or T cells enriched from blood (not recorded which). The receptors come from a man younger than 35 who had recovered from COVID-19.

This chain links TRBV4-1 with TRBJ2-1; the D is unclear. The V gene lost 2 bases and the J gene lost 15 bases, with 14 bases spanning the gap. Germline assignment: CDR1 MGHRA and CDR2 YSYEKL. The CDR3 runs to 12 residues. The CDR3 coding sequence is TGCGCCAGCAGCCAAAACCTAGGCCCCCCGTTCTTC. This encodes CASSQNLGPPFF.

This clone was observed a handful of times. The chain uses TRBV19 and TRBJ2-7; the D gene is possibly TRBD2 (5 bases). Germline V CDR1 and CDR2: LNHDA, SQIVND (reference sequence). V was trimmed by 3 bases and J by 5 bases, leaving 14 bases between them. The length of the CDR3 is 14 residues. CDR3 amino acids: CASSILLGSDEQYF. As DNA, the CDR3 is TGTGCCAGTAGTATCCTCCTTGGTAGCGACGAGCAGTACTTC.